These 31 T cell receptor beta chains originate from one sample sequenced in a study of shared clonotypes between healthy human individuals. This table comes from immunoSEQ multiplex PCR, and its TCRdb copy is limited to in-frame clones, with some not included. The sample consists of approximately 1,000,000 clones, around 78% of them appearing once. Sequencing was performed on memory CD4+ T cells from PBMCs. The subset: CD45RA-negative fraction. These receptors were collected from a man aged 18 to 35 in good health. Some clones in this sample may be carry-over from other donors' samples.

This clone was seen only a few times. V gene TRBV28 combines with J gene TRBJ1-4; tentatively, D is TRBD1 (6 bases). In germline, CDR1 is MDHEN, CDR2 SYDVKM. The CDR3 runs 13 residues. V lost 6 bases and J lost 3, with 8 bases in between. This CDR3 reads CASRRTANEKLFF. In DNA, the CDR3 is TGTGCCAGCAGGCGGACAGCTAATGAAAAACTGTTTTTT.

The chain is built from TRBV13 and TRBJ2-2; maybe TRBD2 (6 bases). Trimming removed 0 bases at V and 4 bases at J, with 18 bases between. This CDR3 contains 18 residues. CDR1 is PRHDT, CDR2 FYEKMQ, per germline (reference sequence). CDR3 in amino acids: CASSLGGGGVIGTGELFF. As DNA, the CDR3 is TGTGCCAGCAGCTTAGGCGGGGGAGGAGTAATAGGCACCGGGGAGCTGTTTTTT. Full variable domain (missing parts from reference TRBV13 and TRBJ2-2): AAGVIQSPRHLIKEKRETATLKCYPIPRHDTVYWYQQGPGQDPQFLISFYEKMQSDKGSIPDRFSAQQFSDYHSELNMSSLELGDSALYFCASSLGGGGVIGTGELFFGEGSRLTVL.

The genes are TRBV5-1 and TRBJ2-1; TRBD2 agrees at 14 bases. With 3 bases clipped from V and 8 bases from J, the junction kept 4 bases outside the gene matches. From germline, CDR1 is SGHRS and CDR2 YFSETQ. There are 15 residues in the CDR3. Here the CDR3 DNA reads TGCGCCAGCAGCTGGGGACTAGCGGGAGACGATGAGCAGTTCTTC. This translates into CASSWGLAGDDEQFF.

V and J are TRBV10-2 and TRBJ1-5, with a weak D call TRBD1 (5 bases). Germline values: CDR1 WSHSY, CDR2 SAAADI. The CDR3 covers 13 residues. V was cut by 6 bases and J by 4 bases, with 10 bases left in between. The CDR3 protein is CASSGAANQPQHF. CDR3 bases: TGCGCCAGCAGCGGGGCCGCAAATCAGCCCCAGCATTTT.

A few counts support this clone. This chain's CDR3 is CSVVGESNQPQHF. In nucleotides, the CDR3 is TGCAGCGTTGTTGGGGAGAGCAATCAGCCCCAGCATTTT. The chain employs TRBV29-1 and TRBJ1-5, with D uncertain. This CDR3 spans 13 amino acids. Germline CDR1 reads SQVTM; CDR2 reads ANQGSEA. The V gene lost 4 bases and the J gene lost 1 base, with 8 bases spanning the gap.

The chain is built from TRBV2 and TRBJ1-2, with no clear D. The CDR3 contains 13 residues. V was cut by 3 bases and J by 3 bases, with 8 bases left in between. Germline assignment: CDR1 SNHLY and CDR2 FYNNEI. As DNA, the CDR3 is TGTGCCAGCAGTGAGCTCTCGGACTATGGCTACACCTTC. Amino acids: CASSELSDYGYTF.

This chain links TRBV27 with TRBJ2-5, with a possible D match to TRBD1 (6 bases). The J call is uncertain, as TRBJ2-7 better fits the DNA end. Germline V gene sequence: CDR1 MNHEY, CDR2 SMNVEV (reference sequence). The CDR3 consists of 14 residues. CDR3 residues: CASSPRQAYYEQYF. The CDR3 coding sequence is TGTGCCAGCAGTCCCCGACAGGCTTACTACGAGCAGTACTTC.

DNA of the CDR3: TGTGCCAGCAGTCGCGGGGCCTCTCCCGAGCAGTACTTC. Its protein is CASSRGASPEQYF. The chain carries TRBV6-5 and TRBJ2-7; tentative D call: TRBD2 (6 bases). Germline V gene lookup returns CDR1 MNHEY and CDR2 SVGAGI. V was cut by 5 bases and J by 6 bases, with 14 bases left in between. This CDR3 contains 13 residues.

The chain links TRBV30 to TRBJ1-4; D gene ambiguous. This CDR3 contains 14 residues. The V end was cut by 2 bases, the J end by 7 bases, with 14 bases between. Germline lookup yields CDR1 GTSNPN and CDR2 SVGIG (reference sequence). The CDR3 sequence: CAWSSGGSAEKLFF. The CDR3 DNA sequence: TGTGCCTGGAGTTCGGGAGGGTCGGCTGAAAAACTGTTTTTT.

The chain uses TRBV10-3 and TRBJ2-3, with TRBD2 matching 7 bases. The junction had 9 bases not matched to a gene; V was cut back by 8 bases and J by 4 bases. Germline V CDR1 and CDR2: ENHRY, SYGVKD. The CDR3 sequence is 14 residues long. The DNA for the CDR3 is TGTGCCATCCGCCGGGACTATTTGCCAGATACGCAGTATTTT. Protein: CAIRRDYLPDTQYF.

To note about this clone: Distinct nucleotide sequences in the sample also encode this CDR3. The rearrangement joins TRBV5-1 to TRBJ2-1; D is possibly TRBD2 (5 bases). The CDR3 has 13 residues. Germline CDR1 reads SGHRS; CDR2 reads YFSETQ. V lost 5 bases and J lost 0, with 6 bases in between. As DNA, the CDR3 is TGCGCCAGCAGTGGGAGCTCCTACAATGAGCAGTTCTTC. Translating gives CASSGSSYNEQFF.

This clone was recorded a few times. The CDR3 DNA is TGTGCCAGCAGCCCGACAGGGGATCAGCCCCAGCATTTT. Protein product: CASSPTGDQPQHF. The chain carries TRBV5-5 and TRBJ1-5; TRBD1 agrees at 8 bases. Unmatched junction bases numbered 2, after V lost 4 bases and J lost 5 bases. The CDR3 is 13 amino acids. CDR1 is SGHKS and CDR2 is YYEKEE in the germline V gene (reference sequence).

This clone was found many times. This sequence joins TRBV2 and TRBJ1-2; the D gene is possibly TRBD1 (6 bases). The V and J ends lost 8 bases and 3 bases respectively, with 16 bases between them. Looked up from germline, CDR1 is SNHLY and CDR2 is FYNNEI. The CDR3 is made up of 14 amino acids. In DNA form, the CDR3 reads TGTGCCAGCGGACTCAGGGGCCGCGACTATGGCTACACCTTC. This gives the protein CASGLRGRDYGYTF.

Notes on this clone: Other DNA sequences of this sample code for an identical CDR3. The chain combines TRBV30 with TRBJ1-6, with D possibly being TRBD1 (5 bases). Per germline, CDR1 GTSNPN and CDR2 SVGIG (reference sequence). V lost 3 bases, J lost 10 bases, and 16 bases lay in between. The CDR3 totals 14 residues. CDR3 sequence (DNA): TGTGCCTGGAGCGTAGGGGTAGAAGGATCACCCCTCCACTTT. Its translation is CAWSVGVEGSPLHF. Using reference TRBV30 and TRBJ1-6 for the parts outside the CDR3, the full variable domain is SQTIHQWPATLVQPVGSPLSLECTVEGTSNPNLYWYRQAAGRGLQLLFYSVGIGQISSEVPQNLSASRPQDRQFILSSKKLLLSDSGFYLCAWSVGVEGSPLHFGNGTRLTVT.

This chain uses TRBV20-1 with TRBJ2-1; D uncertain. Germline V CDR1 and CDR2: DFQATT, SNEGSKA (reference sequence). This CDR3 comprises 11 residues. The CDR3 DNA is TGCAGCGACATGCCCTCGGGTGAGCAGTTCTTC. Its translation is CSDMPSGEQFF.

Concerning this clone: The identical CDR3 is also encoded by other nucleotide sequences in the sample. CDR3 bases: TGTGCCAGCAGCGCACAGGCCCAAGAGACCCAGTACTTC. Encoded protein: CASSAQAQETQYF. This chain connects TRBV7-3 to TRBJ2-5; D is possibly TRBD1 (5 bases). The CDR3 sequence is 13 residues long. V lost 5 bases and J 1 base, leaving 8 bases between the germline ends. Germline assignment: CDR1 SGHTA and CDR2 FQGTGA.

The CDR3 protein is CASRTGGAGDEKLFF. DNA of the CDR3: TGCGCCAGCAGGACTGGAGGGGCAGGGGATGAAAAACTGTTTTTT. This chain connects TRBV5-1 to TRBJ1-4; a possible D gene is TRBD1 (6 bases). This CDR3 comprises 15 residues. The ends were cut back, 5 bases at V and 6 bases at J, with 17 bases in the middle. Germline CDR1 is SGHRS and CDR2 is YFSETQ.

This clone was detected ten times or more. CDR3 sequence (DNA): TGTGCCAGCAGTTTAAGCGCAATGGGGGTGGAAGCTTTCTTT. Residues: CASSLSAMGVEAFF. This chain uses TRBV27 with TRBJ1-1; possible D gene TRBD1, 5 bases. The length of the CDR3 is 14 residues. The germline gives CDR1 MNHEY, CDR2 SMNVEV (reference sequence). V shed 2 bases and J shed 8 bases, with 15 bases lying between them.

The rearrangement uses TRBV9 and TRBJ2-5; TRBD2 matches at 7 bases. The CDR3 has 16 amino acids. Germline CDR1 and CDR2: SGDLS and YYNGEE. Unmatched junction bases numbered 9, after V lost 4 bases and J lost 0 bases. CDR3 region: CASSHQGAGYQETQYF. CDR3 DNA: TGTGCCAGCAGCCACCAGGGAGCGGGGTACCAAGAGACCCAGTACTTC.

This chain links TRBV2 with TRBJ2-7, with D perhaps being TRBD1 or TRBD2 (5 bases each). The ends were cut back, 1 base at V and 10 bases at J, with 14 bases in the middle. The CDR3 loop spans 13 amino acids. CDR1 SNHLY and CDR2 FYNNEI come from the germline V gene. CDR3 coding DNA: TGTGCCAGCAGTGAAGAGCTCGGGGACCTACAGTACTTC. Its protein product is CASSEELGDLQYF.

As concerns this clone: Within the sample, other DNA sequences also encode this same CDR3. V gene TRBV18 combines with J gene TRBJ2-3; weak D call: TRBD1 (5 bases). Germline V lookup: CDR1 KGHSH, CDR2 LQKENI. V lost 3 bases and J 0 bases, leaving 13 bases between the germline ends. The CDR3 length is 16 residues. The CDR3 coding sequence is TGTGCCAGCTCACCGTTGACAGTTTCTAGCACAGATACGCAGTATTTT. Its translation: CASSPLTVSSTDTQYF.

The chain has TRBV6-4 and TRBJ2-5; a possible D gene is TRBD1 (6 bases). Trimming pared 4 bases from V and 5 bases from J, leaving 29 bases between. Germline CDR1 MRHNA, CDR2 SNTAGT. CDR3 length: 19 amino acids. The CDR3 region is CASSVRTGPNFYEVETQYF. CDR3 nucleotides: TGTGCCAGCAGTGTACGCACAGGGCCCAACTTTTATGAAGTGGAGACCCAGTACTTC.

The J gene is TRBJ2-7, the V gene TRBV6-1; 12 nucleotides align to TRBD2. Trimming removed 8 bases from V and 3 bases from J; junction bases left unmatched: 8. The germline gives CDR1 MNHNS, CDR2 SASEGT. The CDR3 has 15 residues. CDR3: CASRTSGTGGYEQYF. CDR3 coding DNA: TGTGCCAGCCGGACTAGCGGGACCGGGGGCTACGAGCAGTACTTC.

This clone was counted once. The CDR3 reads CASSLELRNQPQHF. CDR3 sequence (DNA): TGTGCCAGCAGTTTAGAGTTACGCAATCAGCCCCAGCATTTT. This rearrangement joins TRBV28 to TRBJ1-5; D not certain. From germline, CDR1 is MDHEN and CDR2 SYDVKM. V gave up 2 bases and J gave up 2 bases, with 7 bases separating them. The CDR3 is made up of 14 amino acids. The complete variable domain, with remaining parts taken from reference TRBV28 and TRBJ1-5, reads DVKVTQSSRYLVKRTGEKVFLECVQDMDHENMFWYRQDPGLGLRLIYFSYDVKMKEKGDIPEGYSVSREKKERFSLILESASTNQTSMYLCASSLELRNQPQHFGDGTRLSIL.

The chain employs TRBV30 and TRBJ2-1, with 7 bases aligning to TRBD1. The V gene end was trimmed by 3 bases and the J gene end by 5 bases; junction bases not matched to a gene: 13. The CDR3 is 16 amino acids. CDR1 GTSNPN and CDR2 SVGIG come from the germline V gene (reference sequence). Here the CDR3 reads CAWSHGQASRHNEQFF. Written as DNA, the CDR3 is TGTGCCTGGAGCCACGGACAGGCCTCTAGGCACAATGAGCAGTTCTTC.

The CDR3 sequence: CSVEPGEETQYF. CDR3 DNA sequence: TGCAGCGTTGAACCAGGGGAAGAGACCCAGTACTTC. The V and J genes are TRBV29-1 and TRBJ2-5; maybe TRBD1 (6 bases). Germline-derived CDR1 and CDR2 are SQVTM and ANQGSEA. The ends were cut back, 2 bases at V and 3 bases at J, with 7 bases in the middle. The CDR3 extends over 12 amino acids.

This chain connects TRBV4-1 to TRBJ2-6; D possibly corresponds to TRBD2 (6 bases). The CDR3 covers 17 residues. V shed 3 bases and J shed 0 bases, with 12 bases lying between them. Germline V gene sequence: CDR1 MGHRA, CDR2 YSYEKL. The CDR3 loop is CASSHHDGGSGANVLTF. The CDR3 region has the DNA TGCGCCAGCAGCCATCACGACGGGGGCTCTGGGGCCAACGTCCTGACTTTC.

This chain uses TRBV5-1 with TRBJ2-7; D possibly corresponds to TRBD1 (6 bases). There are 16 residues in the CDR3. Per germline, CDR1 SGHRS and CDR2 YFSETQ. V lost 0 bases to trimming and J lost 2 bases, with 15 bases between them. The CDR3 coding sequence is TGCGCCAGCAGCTTGGAGGCGGCAGGGGTCGCCTACGAGCAGTACTTC. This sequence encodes CASSLEAAGVAYEQYF.

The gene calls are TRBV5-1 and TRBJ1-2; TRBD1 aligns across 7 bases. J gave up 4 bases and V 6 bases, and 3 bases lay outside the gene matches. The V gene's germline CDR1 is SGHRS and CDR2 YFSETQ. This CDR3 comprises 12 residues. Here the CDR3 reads CASKGQIYGYTF. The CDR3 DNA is TGCGCCAGCAAGGGACAGATCTATGGCTACACCTTC.

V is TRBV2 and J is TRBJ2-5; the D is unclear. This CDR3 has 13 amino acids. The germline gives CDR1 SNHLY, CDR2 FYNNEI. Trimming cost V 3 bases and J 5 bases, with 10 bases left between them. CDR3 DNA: TGTGCCAGCAGTGATAACCAAGGGGAGACCCAGTACTTC. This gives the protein CASSDNQGETQYF.

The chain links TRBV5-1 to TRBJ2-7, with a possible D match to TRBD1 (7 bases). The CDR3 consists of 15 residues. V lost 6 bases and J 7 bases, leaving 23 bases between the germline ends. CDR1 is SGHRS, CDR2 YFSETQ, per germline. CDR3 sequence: CASTLSRRQGGEQYF. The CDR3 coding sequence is TGCGCCAGCACCCTCTCCAGGCGGCAGGGGGGTGAGCAGTACTTC.